This is a list of T cell receptor beta chains from one sample in a study of shared clonotypes between healthy human individuals. The protocol was immunoSEQ multiplex PCR, while the TCRdb copy is restricted to in-frame clones and leaves out a portion. The table shows about 380,000 clones, with just over 95% occurring only once. Source material: memory CD8+ T cells sorted from blood. The receptors were gathered from a man aged 30 to 39 in good health. The CDR3 runs from the conserved cysteine through the conserved F or W. The order of the fields is J gene, V gene, CDR3 protein.

J gene: TRBJ2-5; V gene: TRBV6-5; CDR3 protein: CASSWVSDRTQYF
J gene: TRBJ2-5; V gene: TRBV19; CDR3 protein: CASSRGTGLVETQYF
J gene: TRBJ2-7; V gene: TRBV10-3; CDR3 protein: CAISESGAASGEQYF
J gene: TRBJ2-7; V gene: TRBV10-3; CDR3 protein: CAIRIPESYEQYF
J gene: TRBJ2-3; V gene: TRBV6-6; CDR3 protein: CASSSTQTVSTDTQYF
J gene: TRBJ2-1; V gene: TRBV28; CDR3 protein: CASSIPTFVGNEQFF
J gene: TRBJ2-7; V gene: TRBV2; CDR3 protein: CASGRRLAYEQYF
J gene: TRBJ1-5; V gene: TRBV7-9; CDR3 protein: CASSLGRGEYSNQPQHF
J gene: TRBJ2-5; V gene: TRBV29-1; CDR3 protein: CSVDFFRTGVVRETQYF
J gene: TRBJ2-7; V gene: TRBV7-9; CDR3 protein: CASSSVGGRAYEQYF
J gene: TRBJ2-3; V gene: TRBV4-1; CDR3 protein: CASSQAVGGLDTQYF
J gene: TRBJ2-3; V gene: TRBV2; CDR3 protein: CASSNTDTQYF
J gene: TRBJ1-2; V gene: TRBV29-1; CDR3 protein: CSVESRSQGGYGYTF
J gene: TRBJ1-3; V gene: TRBV11-2; CDR3 protein: CASSLSAGRGAGNTIYF
J gene: TRBJ1-1; V gene: TRBV19; CDR3 protein: CASRGQPNTEAFF
J gene: TRBJ2-2; V gene: TRBV5-1; CDR3 protein: CASSLTSGVTGELFF
J gene: TRBJ2-7; V gene: TRBV20-1; CDR3 protein: CSARFYEQYF
J gene: TRBJ2-1; V gene: TRBV5-1; CDR3 protein: CASRSVGAYNEQFF
J gene: TRBJ2-2; V gene: TRBV25-1; CDR3 protein: CASSRLAGPGELFF
J gene: TRBJ2-1; V gene: TRBV5-1; CDR3 protein: CASSLGDRALQASGRAYNEQFF
J gene: TRBJ2-3; V gene: TRBV7-9; CDR3 protein: CASSFMLAGDLTDTQYF
J gene: TRBJ2-1; V gene: TRBV7-3; CDR3 protein: CASSLTIRNEQFF